This TCR beta chain stems from a study of T cell clones after liver transplantation. Study as a whole: A pre-transplant mixed lymphocyte reaction with TCRbeta sequencing defined graft-donor-reactive clones followed in post-transplant blood. Pre-transplant mixed lymphocyte reactions yielded third-party-reactive TCRbeta sequences as comparators for graft-donor-reactive sequences. Without induction therapy, subjects received standard immunosuppression until 12-24 months post-transplant. Blood was drawn pre-transplant, before withdrawal, and after full or failed withdrawal.

V gave up 4 bases and J gave up 5 bases, with 9 bases separating them. Germline CDR1 MNHNS, CDR2 SASEGT. CDR3 length equals 13 residues. Assay used: immunoSEQ multiplex PCR; TCRdb lists only in-frame clones, some missing. The profile shows around 9,300 clones, around 70% of them singletons. The sequence was collected from a human patient who received a liver transplant. Some T cells may be supplied by the graft donor. This chain uses TRBV6-1 with TRBJ1-5; D possibly corresponds to TRBD1 (5 bases). The input for sequencing was CD8+ T cells from blood, taken at the approximately 16-month timepoint. CDR3 residues: CASSGEGHQPQHF. DNA for the CDR3: TGTGCCAGCAGTGGGGAGGGGCATCAGCCCCAGCATTTT.